The clone carrying this T cell receptor (beta chain) was counted ten times or more. Its target is unknown. The V gene end was trimmed by 0 bases and the J gene end by 0 bases; junction bases not matched to a gene: 2. From germline, CDR1 is MGHRA and CDR2 YSYEKL. This CDR3 region has 15 residues. With a J-beta primer mix and a sample-barcoded 5' primer, a second PCR ran roughly 6 to 11 cycles. Every cDNA molecule carried a tag from a template-switch adaptor bearing 12 random nucleotides. Using its own MiXCR run on the 5' RACE reads, TCRdb lists one record per CDR3 protein. Of 980,000 or so distinct CDR3 sequences in the sample, 40% to 60% were seen once. The data belong to a study of blood T cells in healthy people across ages. Study results and limitations: Versus aged donors, long-lived donors had higher diversity and more naive CD4+ cells. Unsorted PBMCs ruled out conclusive naive versus antigen-experienced comparison.

The J gene is TRBJ2-7, the V gene TRBV4-1; 7 bases map to TRBD1. The material sequenced was blood. This TCR came from a man under 40 in good health. CDR3 sequence reads: CASSQEDRSSYEQYF. The CDR3 coding sequence is TGCGCCAGCAGCCAAGAGGACAGGAGCTCCTACGAGCAGTACTTC.